This T cell receptor (beta chain) stems from a study of T cells expressing NK-cell markers (dated by TCRdb to 2018 to 2020). Describing the broader study: In sorted CD3+CD56+NKG2C+, CD3+CD56+NKG2C- and CD3+CD56-NKG2C+ T-cell subsets from 8 or 9 donors, TCR beta-chain repertoires were profiled. Libraries were sequenced as 2 x 150 bp reads on Illumina HiSeq 2000/2500, MiSeq or NextSeq. Among the eight sequenced donors, only one was HCMV-seronegative, while the other seven were HCMV-seropositive. All eight donors whose samples were sequenced were randomly selected healthy volunteers, three of them men and five women.

Remarks on this clonotype: The clone's antigen remains unknown.

Instrument on record: Illumina HiSeq 2000. TCR beta cDNA libraries were prepared using 5'RACE template switching, which introduced a universal primer site and unique molecular identifiers. Synthesis of cDNA was primed from the TCR beta constant segment and was followed by two consecutive PCR amplification steps. Under the source paper's analysis protocol: MIGEC was used to demultiplex reads and group reads by UMI, and MiTCR was used to assemble and quantify clonotypes. To exclude erroneous sequences, any TCR cDNA sequence not supported by at least two reads was discarded. The tcR package was used for downstream repertoire analysis, and clonotypes were matched between fractions using CDR3 nucleotide sequence together with V segment. VDJmatch was used to annotate antigen specificity against VDJdb, with one amino acid substitution allowed in CDR3. TCRdb reprocessed the raw reads; every CDR3 protein sequence is a single record, and DNA is not supplied. The authors' filters were not applied to this entry. The sample table on file contains about 460,000 distinct CDR3 sequences. The ten biggest clones cover about 1.5% of the sample.

From a lookup of the germline V gene, CDR1 and CDR2 are WSHSY and SAAADI. Taken from cysteine to phenylalanine, the CDR3 has 14 residues. DNA is not recorded here. HCMV-specific IgG was detected in serum with a commercial ELISA kit to determine HCMV serostatus. Ficoll density gradient centrifugation was used to isolate peripheral blood mononuclear cells from blood. What the work shows at the level of the full study, not this receptor alone: Those dominant clonotypes were again the most abundant among CD3+CD56-NKG2C+ cells in a few donors, at about 28.3-60.1%. In six donors, the dominant CD3+CD56+NKG2C+ clonotypes ranked among the top 10 CD8+ clonotypes, making up about 1.0-8% of CD8+ T cells. Whether the expanded NKG2C-expressing T cell clones were specific for HCMV antigens was left unclear.

This clonotype was obtained from a woman aged 50 to 65 in good health. Donor details come from another sample of the same person, matched by shared clones. The source material was blood T cells: a sorted CD56 or NKG2C T cell subset, CD4+ or CD8+ T cells, or bulk PBMC T cells (not recorded which). Recombination joined TRBV10-2 with TRBJ1-2; TCRdb's D call, TRBD1, is unchecked because there is no DNA. CDR3 reads: CASWALRGRDGYTF.